A single T cell receptor (beta chain) is shown here with its context. The antigen is undetermined. Method: immunoSEQ multiplex PCR; TCRdb's copy keeps in-frame clones and lacks some. The sample lists about 360,000 clones, about nine tenths occurring once. This entry belongs to a study of cytomegalovirus exposure and HLA in healthy donors. In the study overall: A later analysis reported the same platform for the 90 to 150 validation repertoires and the 666 first-cohort repertoires. Study-wide results and limits: Many donors shared some public TCRs, even though most TCR sequences were rare. A classifier reportedly called cytomegalovirus status with high sensitivity and specificity. Cytomegalovirus association was assigned to approximately 160 TCR beta chains.

Looked up from germline, CDR1 is SGDLS and CDR2 is YYNGEE. This CDR3 is 14 amino acids long. V lost 0 bases and J 1 base, leaving 7 bases between the germline ends. Sequencing used PBMCs. The receptor's source is a woman aged 18-29 years in good health and CMV-seronegative. The genes are TRBV9 and TRBJ1-1, with D perhaps matching TRBD1 (5 bases). In DNA form, the CDR3 reads TGTGCCAGCAGCGTAGATGGGGCGAACACTGAAGCTTTCTTT. This encodes CASSVDGANTEAFF.